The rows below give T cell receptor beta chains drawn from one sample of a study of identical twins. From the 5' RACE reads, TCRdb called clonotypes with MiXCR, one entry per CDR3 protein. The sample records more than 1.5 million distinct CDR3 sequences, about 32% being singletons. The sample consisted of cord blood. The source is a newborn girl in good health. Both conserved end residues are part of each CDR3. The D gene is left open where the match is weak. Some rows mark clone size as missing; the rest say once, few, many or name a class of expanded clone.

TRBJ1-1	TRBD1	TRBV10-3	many	TGTGCCATCAGTGGACAGGGGACCACTGAAGCTTTCTTT	CAISGQGTTEAFF
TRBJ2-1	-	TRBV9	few	TGTGCCAGCAGCTCCTATCTGGGAGGGGGAGATGATGAGCAGTTCTTC	CASSSYLGGGDDEQFF
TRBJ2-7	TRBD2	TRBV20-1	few	TGCAGTGCGGCCGGGACTAGCGGGTACGAGCAGTACTTC	CSAAGTSGYEQYF
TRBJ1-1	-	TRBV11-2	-	TGTGCCAGCAGCAACAGGGCGGGGGGCACTGAAGCTTTCTTT	CASSNRAGGTEAFF
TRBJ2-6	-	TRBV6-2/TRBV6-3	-	TGTGCCAGCAGGCCCCAGCGGGCGTTGAAGGGGGTCCTGACTTTC	CASRPQRALKGVLTF
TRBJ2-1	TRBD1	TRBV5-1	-	TGCGCCAGCAGCTTGGGGACAGGGATTTTTGATGAGCAGTTCTTC	CASSLGTGIFDEQFF
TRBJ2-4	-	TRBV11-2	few	TGTGCCAGCAGTATCCAACCTCCACAGACCTATCTTCGGTACTTC	CASSIQPPQTYLRYF
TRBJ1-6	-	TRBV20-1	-	TGCAGTGCTAGAGTAGAGGGGGTTGAATTCCCCCTCCACTTT	CSARVEGVEFPLHF
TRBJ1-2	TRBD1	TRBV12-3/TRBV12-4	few	TGTGCCAGCAGTTTAGGGGGACAGGGGGCCTATGGCTACACCTTC	CASSLGGQGAYGYTF
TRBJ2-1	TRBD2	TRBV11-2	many	TGTGCCAGCAGCCCCGGGACTAGCGGGCGAAACTACAATGAGCAGTTCTTC	CASSPGTSGRNYNEQFF
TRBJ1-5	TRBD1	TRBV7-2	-	TGTGCCAGCAGCTTACATCCCGGGACAGCCTTCAATCAGCCCCAGCATTTT	CASSLHPGTAFNQPQHF
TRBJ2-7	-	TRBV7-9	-	TGTGCCAGCAGCTTACCCGTAGGTTACGAGCAGTACTTC	CASSLPVGYEQYF
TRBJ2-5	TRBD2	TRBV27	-	TGTGCCAGCAGTCCCGGGGGGGGGTATCGAGAGACCCAGTACTTC	CASSPGGGYRETQYF
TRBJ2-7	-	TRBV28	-	TGTGCCAGCAGTTTATGGGGCCGGGGACCTTCCTACGAGCAGTACTTC	CASSLWGRGPSYEQYF
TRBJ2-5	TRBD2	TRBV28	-	TGTGCCAGCAGTTGGGGACTAGCGGGAGGTCTTGTGCGTGAGCAGTACTTC	CASSWGLAGGLVREQYF
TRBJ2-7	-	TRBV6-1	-	TGTGCCAGCAGTCGGGGACACCCTAAGCCCTACGAGCAGTACTTC	CASSRGHPKPYEQYF
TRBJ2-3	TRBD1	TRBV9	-	TGTGCCAGCAGCGTAGTCTTCGGGACAGGGGGCACAGATACGCAGTATTTT	CASSVVFGTGGTDTQYF
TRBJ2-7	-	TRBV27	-	TGTGCCAGCAGTTCATACATGGGGCCCTACGAGCAGTACTTC	CASSSYMGPYEQYF
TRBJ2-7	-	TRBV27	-	TGTGCCAGCAGTTTGGCCAGGGAGGTATACGAGCAGTACTTC	CASSLAREVYEQYF
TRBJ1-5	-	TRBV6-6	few	TGTGCCAGCAGTTACGGGGACACATTTGGCAATCAGCCCCAGCATTTT	CASSYGDTFGNQPQHF
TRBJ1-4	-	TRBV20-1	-	TGCAGTGCGGGGACCCACGGACCGGCAACTAATGAAAAACTGTTTTTT	CSAGTHGPATNEKLFF
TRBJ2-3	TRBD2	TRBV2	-	TGTGCCAGCAGTGGAGTGGGGGGGGGCACAGATACGCAGTATTTT	CASSGVGGGTDTQYF
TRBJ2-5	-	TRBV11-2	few	TGTGCCAGCAGCTTACCCTCGAGAGAGACCCAGTACTTC	CASSLPSRETQYF
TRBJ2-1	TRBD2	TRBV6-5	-	TGTGCCAGCAGTTACACGGGCGTGGCGGGGGGGGACTACAATGAGCAGTTCTTC	CASSYTGVAGGDYNEQFF
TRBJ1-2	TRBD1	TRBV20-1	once	TGCAGTGCTAGATCCCTCACCCGACAGGGAGGGAGCTACACCTTC	CSARSLTRQGGSYTF
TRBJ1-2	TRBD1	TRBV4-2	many	TGTGCCAGCAGCCAGAGACAGGGATCTAACTATGGCTACACCTTC	CASSQRQGSNYGYTF
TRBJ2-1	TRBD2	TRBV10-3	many	TGTGCCATCAGTGGGGGGCTAGCGGGTTACAATGAGCAGTTCTTC	CAISGGLAGYNEQFF
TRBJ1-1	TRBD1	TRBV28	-	TGTGCCAGCAGTCCGACAGGGGAAGGGGTGAACACTGAAGCTTTCTTT	CASSPTGEGVNTEAFF
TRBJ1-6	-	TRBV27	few	TGTGCCAGCAGTTCTCAGGGGTTTAATTCACCCCTCCACTTT	CASSSQGFNSPLHF
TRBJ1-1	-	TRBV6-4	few	TGTGCCAGCAGTGACCCCGGCAGGAAGGAAGCTTTCTTT	CASSDPGRKEAFF
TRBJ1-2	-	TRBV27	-	TGTGCCAGCAGTTTATCGCCCAGCTACCTATCCTATGGCTACACCTTC	CASSLSPSYLSYGYTF
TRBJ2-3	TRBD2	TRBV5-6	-	TGTGCCAGCAGCGATACTACGACTAGCGGGAGGATTGATACGCAGTATTTT	CASSDTTTSGRIDTQYF
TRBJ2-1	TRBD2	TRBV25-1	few	TGTGCCAGCAGTGTCCTAGCGGGGCCAGACAATGAGCAGTTCTTC	CASSVLAGPDNEQFF
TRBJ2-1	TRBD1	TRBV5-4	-	TGTGCCACAGAAAAGACAGGGACGGTCTACAATGAGCAGTTCTTC	CATEKTGTVYNEQFF
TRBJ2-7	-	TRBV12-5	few	TGTGCTAGTACTCTGGGAATTACCTACGAGCAGTACTTC	CASTLGITYEQYF
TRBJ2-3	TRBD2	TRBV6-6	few	TGTGCCAGCAGTTACGGAGCGGGAGGGAGAACAGATACGCAGTATTTT	CASSYGAGGRTDTQYF
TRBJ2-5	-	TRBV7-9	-	TGTGCCAGCAGCTTAGGGGTGAGCCCTGAAGAGACCCAGTACTTC	CASSLGVSPEETQYF
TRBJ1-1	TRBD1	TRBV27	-	TGTGCCAGCAGTTTAGACAGGGTGATGAACACTGAAGCTTTCTTT	CASSLDRVMNTEAFF
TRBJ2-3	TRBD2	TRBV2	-	TGTGCCAGCAGTGACAGCGGGGTAAGGGACACAGATACGCAGTATTTT	CASSDSGVRDTDTQYF
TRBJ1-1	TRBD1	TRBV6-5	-	TGTGCCAGCAGGACCGACAGGGGGTACACTGAAGCTTTCTTT	CASRTDRGYTEAFF